The T cell receptor (beta chain) described here comes from a study of beta chain features in type 1 diabetes. Notes on the study in general: Researchers report that Type 1 diabetes patients had moderately but significantly shorter TCRB CDR3s across all four CD4+ subsets.

CD45RO/CCR7/CD25/CD127/CD95/CD27 staining was used to isolate CD4+ naive, central memory, regulatory and stem cell-like memory cells by sorting. Every isolated RNA sample was fully reverse transcribed, so sequencing captured expressed TCRB transcripts. The repertoire was sequenced with immunoSEQ multiplex PCR; TCRdb's copy has only in-frame clones and lacks some. The table lists 500,000 to 650,000 clones, around 12% of them singletons. Germline V gene sequence: CDR1 MNHEY, CDR2 SVGAGI. V shed 6 bases, J shed 2 bases, and the junction held 8 bases outside the gene matches. This CDR3 contains 15 residues. About this clone: The target antigen is unknown.

Source material: naive CD4+ T cells from blood. The genes are TRBV6-5 and TRBJ2-3; 7 bases map to TRBD2. The sequence was collected from a young man with type 1 diabetes. Here the CDR3 reads CASSPWGGNTDTQYF. CDR3 DNA: TGTGCCAGCAGCCCCTGGGGGGGAAACACAGATACGCAGTATTTT.